The present TCR beta chain was sequenced within a study of technical replicates of blood from several donors. Germline assignment: CDR1 MDHEN and CDR2 SYDVKM. Deletions cut 6 bases from V and 7 bases from J, with 22 bases between. The CDR3 loop spans 16 amino acids. This table comes from immunoSEQ multiplex PCR, and its TCRdb copy is limited to in-frame clones, with some not included. The sample lists 60,000 to 85,000 clones, about 94% occurring once. This TCR was recovered from a human donor in good health. Material: T cells isolated from PBMCs. The J gene is TRBJ1-3, the V gene TRBV28, with D maybe TRBD1 (6 bases). For the CDR3, the DNA is TGTGCCAGCAGCCACAGGACAGCATTACCGGGGAACACCATATATTTT. This gives the protein CASSHRTALPGNTIYF.